Following are 7 T cell receptor beta chains from one sample sequenced in a study of cytomegalovirus exposure and HLA in healthy donors. PCR employed 60 Vbeta and 13 Jbeta primers. Profiled with immunoSEQ multiplex PCR; TCRdb holds only in-frame clones, not every one. Of 200,000 to 250,000 clones in the sample, under 85% were seen once. The source material was PBMCs. The receptors were sampled from a woman aged 50 to 60 in good health and CMV-seropositive.

The rearrangement links TRBV27 to TRBJ2-3, with a tentative D call TRBD2 (6 bases). The length of the CDR3 is 12 residues. Germline assignment: CDR1 MNHEY and CDR2 SMNVEV (reference sequence). The V gene lost 5 bases and the J gene lost 6 bases, with 9 bases spanning the gap. For the CDR3, the DNA is TGTGCCAGCAGTCGACTAGAGGATACGCAGTATTTT. Translating it yields CASSRLEDTQYF.

The chain couples TRBV9 to TRBJ1-1; a possible D gene is TRBD1 (5 bases). The CDR3 runs 16 residues. Looked up from germline, CDR1 is SGDLS and CDR2 is YYNGEE. Trimming left V 0 bases short and J 3 bases short, with 15 bases between. The CDR3 loop reads CASSVGGGILDTEAFF. The CDR3 DNA follows: TGTGCCAGCAGCGTAGGGGGGGGGATCTTGGACACTGAAGCTTTCTTT.

About this clone: Other DNA sequences of this sample code for an identical CDR3. V gene TRBV5-4 combines with J gene TRBJ1-1; D is undetermined. CDR1 is SGHNT and CDR2 is YYREEE in the germline V gene (reference sequence). Deletions cut 2 bases from V and 6 bases from J, with 8 bases between. The length of the CDR3 is 12 residues. The CDR3 DNA is TGTGCCAGCAGCTTATCGGGGTCTGAAGCTTTCTTT. Translating it yields CASSLSGSEAFF.

J is TRBJ2-3 and V is TRBV6-6; TRBD1 matches 8 bases. This CDR3 region has 16 residues. Germline CDR1 is MNHNY and CDR2 is SVGAGI (reference sequence). The V gene end was trimmed by 6 bases and the J gene end by 0 bases; junction bases not matched to a gene: 8. The CDR3 sequence is CASSRPGQASTDTQYF. The DNA of the CDR3 is TGTGCCAGCAGCCGCCCGGGACAGGCCAGCACAGATACGCAGTATTTT.

This rearrangement joins TRBV7-2 to TRBJ2-3; 9 bases match TRBD2. V gave up 5 bases and J gave up 5 bases; unmatched junction bases: 8. This CDR3 spans 15 amino acids. The germline CDR1 and CDR2 sequences are SGHTA and FQGNSA. The CDR3 nucleotides are TGTGCCAGCAGCCCGCGGGGGGGCGAGATAGATACGCAGTATTTT. This sequence encodes CASSPRGGEIDTQYF.

The rearrangement joins TRBV9 to TRBJ2-7, with D perhaps TRBD1 (5 bases). The CDR3 totals 15 residues. Trimming cost V 0 bases and J 4 bases, with 14 bases left between them. Germline-derived CDR1 and CDR2 are SGDLS and YYNGEE. This CDR3 is CASSVGQGDVYEQYF. The CDR3 coding sequence is TGTGCCAGCAGCGTAGGCCAGGGTGATGTGTACGAGCAGTACTTC.

The chain uses TRBV7-9 and TRBJ1-2; the D is unclear. The V gene's germline CDR1 is SEHNR and CDR2 FQNEAQ (reference sequence). Trimming removed 5 bases from V and 1 base from J, with 11 bases in between. This CDR3 is 14 amino acids long. CDR3 sequence: CASSPFRDNYGYTF. For the CDR3, the DNA is TGTGCCAGCAGCCCTTTTCGGGATAACTATGGCTACACCTTC.